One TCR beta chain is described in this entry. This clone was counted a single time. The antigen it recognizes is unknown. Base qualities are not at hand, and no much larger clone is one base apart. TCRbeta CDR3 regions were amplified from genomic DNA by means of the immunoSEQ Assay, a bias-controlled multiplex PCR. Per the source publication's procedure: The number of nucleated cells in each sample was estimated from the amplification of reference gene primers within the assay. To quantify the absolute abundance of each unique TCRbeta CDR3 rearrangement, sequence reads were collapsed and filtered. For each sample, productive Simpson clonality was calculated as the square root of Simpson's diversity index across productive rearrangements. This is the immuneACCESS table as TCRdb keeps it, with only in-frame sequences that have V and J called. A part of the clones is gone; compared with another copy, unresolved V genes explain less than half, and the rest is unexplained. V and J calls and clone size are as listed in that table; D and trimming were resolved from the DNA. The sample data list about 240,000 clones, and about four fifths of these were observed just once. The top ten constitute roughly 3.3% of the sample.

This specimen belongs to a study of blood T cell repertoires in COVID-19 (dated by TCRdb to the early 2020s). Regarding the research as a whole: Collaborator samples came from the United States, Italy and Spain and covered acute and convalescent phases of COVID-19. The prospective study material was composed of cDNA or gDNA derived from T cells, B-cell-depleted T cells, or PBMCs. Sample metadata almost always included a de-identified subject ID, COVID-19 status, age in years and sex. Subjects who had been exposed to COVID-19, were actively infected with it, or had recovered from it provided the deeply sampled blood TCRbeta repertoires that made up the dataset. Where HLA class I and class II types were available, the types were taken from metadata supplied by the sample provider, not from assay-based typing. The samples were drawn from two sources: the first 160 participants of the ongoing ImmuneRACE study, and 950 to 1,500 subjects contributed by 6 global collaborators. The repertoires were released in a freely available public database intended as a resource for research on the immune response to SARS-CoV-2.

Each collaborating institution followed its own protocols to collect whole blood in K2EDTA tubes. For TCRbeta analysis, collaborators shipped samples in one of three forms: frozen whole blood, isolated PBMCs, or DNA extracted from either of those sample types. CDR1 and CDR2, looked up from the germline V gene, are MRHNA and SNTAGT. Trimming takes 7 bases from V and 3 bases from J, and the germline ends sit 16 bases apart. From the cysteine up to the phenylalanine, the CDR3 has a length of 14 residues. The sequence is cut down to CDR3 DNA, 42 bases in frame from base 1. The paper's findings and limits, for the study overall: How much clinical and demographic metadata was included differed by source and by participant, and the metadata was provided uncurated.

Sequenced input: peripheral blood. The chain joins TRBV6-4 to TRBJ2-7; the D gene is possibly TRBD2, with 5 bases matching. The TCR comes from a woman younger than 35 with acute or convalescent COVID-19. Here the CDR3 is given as CASITGPAGYEQYF. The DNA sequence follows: TGTGCCAGCATTACCGGGCCGGCGGGCTACGAGCAGTACTTC.